These 21 T cell receptor beta chains were all obtained from the same sample, sequenced in a study of molecular identifiers for immune sequencing clone quantification. One entry per CDR3 protein, called by TCRdb with MiXCR from the PCR reads. This sample has 550,000 to 750,000 distinct CDR3 sequences, with 15% to 20% found just once. The sequenced sample consisted of naive CD8+ T cells from blood, with Jurkat cell RNA spiked in. Noted subset: FACS-sorted CD8+CD4-CCR7+CD45RA+ naive T cells. These receptors were obtained from a human donor in good health. Some libraries in this study had Jurkat cell RNA spiked in.

This clonotype has ten or more counts. J is TRBJ1-1 and V is TRBV7-6, with D unclear. The V and J ends lost 5 bases and 6 bases respectively, with 19 bases between them. Germline CDR1 is SGHVS and CDR2 is FNYEAQ. This CDR3 spans 15 amino acids. The CDR3 spells CASSPGSAGSAEAFF. CDR3 coding DNA: TGTGCCAGCAGCCCCGGATCCGCGGGTTCTGCTGAAGCTTTCTTT. Filled out from reference TRBV7-6 and TRBJ1-1, the complete variable domain reads GAGVSQSPRYKVTKRGQDVALRCDPISGHVSLYWYRQALGQGPEFLTYFNYEAQQDKSGLPNDRFSAERPEGSISTLTIQRTEQRDSAMYRCASSPGSAGSAEAFFGQGTRLTVV.

This clonotype came up a few times. The gene calls are TRBV20-1 and TRBJ2-7; D ambiguous. Trimming left V 1 base short and J 0 bases short, with 10 bases between. Per the germline V gene, CDR1 is DFQATT and CDR2 is SNEGSKA (reference sequence). The CDR3 length is 14 residues. Written as DNA, the CDR3 is TGCAGTGCTAGAGGGGATTTGCCCTCCTACGAGCAGTACTTC. Translated: CSARGDLPSYEQYF.

V usage is TRBV28 and J usage is TRBJ2-4; 8 bases match TRBD2. The CDR3 runs to 18 residues. Germline V gene data show CDR1 as MDHEN and CDR2 as SYDVKM. V shed 6 bases, J shed 0 bases, and the junction held 13 bases outside the gene matches. The CDR3 sequence is CASSPRERERLAKNIQYF. The CDR3, as DNA: TGTGCCAGCAGCCCACGGGAGCGGGAGCGATTAGCCAAAAACATTCAGTACTTC.

This clonotype was counted many times. The CDR3 region is CSAFTGTEYNSPLHF. CDR3 DNA: TGCAGTGCTTTTACCGGGACAGAATATAATTCACCCCTCCACTTT. The chain uses TRBV20-1 and TRBJ1-6, with TRBD1 identical over 7 bases. The CDR3 consists of 15 residues. Losses at the gene ends were 5 bases for V and 4 bases for J; bases not matched to a gene: 8. Germline V gives CDR1 DFQATT, CDR2 SNEGSKA (reference sequence).

CDR3 nucleotide sequence: TGTGCCAGCAGTTCATTAGCGGGAGTTGGCGAGCAGTACTTC. Translation gives CASSSLAGVGEQYF. The chain joins TRBV27 to TRBJ2-7; 9 bases align to TRBD2. Germline V CDR1 and CDR2: MNHEY, SMNVEV (reference sequence). V was pared by 4 bases and J by 6 bases, with 7 bases of the junction left unmatched. CDR3 size: 14 residues.

This clonotype was detected ten times or more. The rearrangement uses TRBV28 and TRBJ2-7; D is unresolved. The germline V and J ends were trimmed by 6 bases and 0 bases, with 6 bases remaining between them. This CDR3 spans 12 amino acids. Germline V gene sequence: CDR1 MDHEN, CDR2 SYDVKM. CDR3 sequence reads: CASSRNSYEQYF. The CDR3 DNA follows: TGTGCCAGCAGCCGCAACTCCTACGAGCAGTACTTC.

At least ten counts were recorded for this clonotype. CDR3 sequence (DNA): TGTGCCAGTAGTATTGGGACTCGGGGTCGAGAGACCCAGTACTTC. Protein sequence: CASSIGTRGRETQYF. The chain combines TRBV19 with TRBJ2-5, with D possibly being TRBD2 (6 bases). CDR3 length equals 15 residues. V dropped 3 bases and J dropped 4 bases, with 15 bases sitting between them. Germline CDR1 and CDR2: LNHDA and SQIVND (reference sequence).

The sample holds many counts of this clonotype. This rearrangement joins TRBV29-1 to TRBJ2-3, with D possibly TRBD1 on 5 matching bases. CDR1 and CDR2 from the germline V gene are SQVTM and ANQGSEA. The CDR3 covers 16 residues. V was pared by 1 base and J by 0 bases, with 14 bases between. The CDR3 sequence: CSVEGAAGPSTDTQYF. CDR3 sequence (DNA): TGCAGCGTTGAAGGGGCGGCAGGGCCTAGCACAGATACGCAGTATTTT.

Turning to this clonotype: The conserved final phenylalanine or tryptophan is absent from the CDR3, which likely points to a read error. The chain couples TRBV15 to TRBJ1-3; D uncertain. CDR3 length equals 15 residues. Germline values: CDR1 LNHNV, CDR2 YYDKDF (reference sequence). Trimming cost V 5 bases and J 1 base, with 12 bases left between them. CDR3 sequence: CATSPDRPSGNTIYS. CDR3 DNA sequence: TGTGCCACCAGCCCCGACCGGCCATCTGGAAACACCATATATTCT.

This clonotype is a singleton in its sample. This may be a read error, as it is one base from a much larger clone. This chain links TRBV10-2 with TRBJ2-1, with TRBD2 matching over 8 bases. Trimming took 3 bases from V and 5 from J; bases not matched to a gene: 6. The CDR3 runs to 15 residues. The V gene's germline CDR1 is WSHSY and CDR2 SAAADI. The CDR3 here is CASSDGGGRHNEQFF. CDR3 bases: TGCGCCAGCAGTGACGGGGGGGGCAGGCACAATGAGCAGTTCTTC.

This clonotype was counted ten times or more. This chain joins TRBV27 and TRBJ2-3; 10 nucleotides agree with TRBD2. V was pared by 1 base and J by 6 bases, with 7 bases of the junction left unmatched. The CDR3 extends over 16 amino acids. Germline V lookup: CDR1 MNHEY, CDR2 SMNVEV (reference sequence). CDR3 loop: CASSLLERGGIDTQYF. The CDR3 nucleotides are TGTGCCAGCAGTTTATTAGAGCGGGGGGGCATTGATACGCAGTATTTT.

For this clonotype: This sequence may be a read error, since a much larger clone differs from it by one base. The V gene is TRBV30, the J gene TRBJ2-7; D remains unclear. Germline CDR1 GTSNPN, CDR2 SVGIG (reference sequence). This CDR3 is built from 16 residues. V lost 0 bases and J lost 6, with 21 bases in between. The DNA of the CDR3 is TGTGCCTGGAGTGTTGGTGTGGGCTCCCTCCTACGCGAGCAGTACTTC. Encoded protein: CAWSVGVGSLLREQYF.

V and J are TRBV4-1 and TRBJ2-7; no definite D call. Germline CDR1 reads MGHRA; CDR2 reads YSYEKL. Trimming stripped 0 bases from V and 3 bases from J, with 15 bases between. The CDR3 spans 16 residues. CDR3 coding DNA: TGCGCCAGCAGCCAAGAACGGCAGGCTCGATACTACGAGCAGTACTTC. Its translation is CASSQERQARYYEQYF.

This clonotype was detected ten times or more. The V and J genes are TRBV7-9 and TRBJ2-7; the D gene is possibly TRBD1 (6 bases). Trimming took off 5 bases at V and 6 bases at J, with 17 bases between the two ends. Germline V gives CDR1 SEHNR, CDR2 FQNEAQ (reference sequence). This CDR3 spans 14 amino acids. The CDR3 protein is CASSPVLGGSEQYF. DNA of the CDR3: TGTGCCAGCAGCCCTGTGCTAGGGGGTTCCGAGCAGTACTTC.

A word on this clonotype: With a much larger clone just one base away, this may be a read error. This chain uses TRBV28 with TRBJ1-1; D unresolved. This CDR3 spans 13 amino acids. Germline CDR1 reads MDHEN; CDR2 reads SYDVKM. The CDR3 DNA is TGTGCCAGCAGTCCGGACGGTTACACTGAAGCTTACTTT. Amino acids: CASSPDGYTEAYF.

This clonotype was detected ten times or more. CDR3 protein: CASTKGPGVGGTYEQYF. CDR3 sequence (DNA): TGTGCCAGCACCAAGGGACCGGGAGTAGGGGGTACCTACGAGCAGTACTTC. This chain uses TRBV12-3 or TRBV12-4 with TRBJ2-7; D assignment may be TRBD1 or TRBD2 (6 bases each). This CDR3 spans 17 amino acids. V lost 7 bases and J lost 2, with 24 bases in between.

Note on this clonotype: This sequence may be a read error, since a much larger clone differs from it by one base. This chain connects TRBV27 to TRBJ2-4; no clear D gene. This CDR3 region has 15 residues. Germline V gives CDR1 MNHEY, CDR2 SMNVEV (reference sequence). The V and J ends lost 5 bases and 0 bases respectively, with 11 bases between them. This CDR3 reads CASSPPQKAKNIQYF. CDR3 DNA sequence: TGTGCCAGCAGTCCCCCTCAGAAAGCCAAAAACATTCAGTACTTC.

This clonotype has more than one count but fewer than ten. A much larger clone is a single base away; this may be a read error. The chain employs TRBV27 and TRBJ2-3, with 10 nucleotides matching TRBD1. The V gene end was trimmed by 6 bases and the J gene end by 1 base; junction bases not matched to a gene: 4. Per the germline V gene, CDR1 is MNHEY and CDR2 is SMNVEV (reference sequence). This CDR3 is 15 amino acids long. The CDR3 sequence is CASRAGTGGTDTQYF. The DNA for the CDR3 is TGTGCCAGCAGAGCCGGGACAGGGGGCACAGATACGCAGTATTTT.

Regarding this clonotype: Given a much more abundant clone one base away, this may be a read error. This chain uses TRBV14 with TRBJ1-4; 11 nucleotides align to TRBD1. The CDR3 is 16 residues long. Germline CDR1 and CDR2: SGHDN and FVKESK. DNA of the CDR3: TGTGCCAGCAGCCTTCCCGGGACAGGGGGAAATGAAAAACTGTGTTTT. Its translation: CASSLPGTGGNEKLCF.

This clonotype was recorded many times. The gene calls are TRBV4-2 and TRBJ2-7, with TRBD1 matching over 9 bases. Germline V gene sequence: CDR1 LGHNA, CDR2 YNFKEQ. Trimming removed 2 bases from V and 5 bases from J; junction bases left unmatched: 7. This CDR3 has 15 amino acids. DNA for the CDR3: TGTGCCAGCAGCCAACGAACAGGGGGCGCGGACGAGCAGTACTTC. As protein: CASSQRTGGADEQYF.

This clonotype was recorded at least ten times. V usage is TRBV24-1 and J usage is TRBJ2-1; D is uncertain. Trimming took 0 bases from V and 8 from J, leaving 7 bases between them. The CDR3 is 13 amino acids. Germline values: CDR1 KGHDR, CDR2 SFDVKD. The CDR3 loop reads CATSDLLGHEQFF. CDR3 coding DNA: TGTGCCACCAGTGATTTGCTAGGCCATGAGCAGTTCTTC.